The next 23 T cell receptor beta chains were all read from a single sample in a study of blood T cell repertoires in COVID-19. TCRdb's table, derived via immunoSEQ multiplex PCR, lists solely in-frame clones and lacks some. The data hold 100,000 to 150,000 clones, with roughly 80% observed a single time. Sample: peripheral blood. These receptor sequences come from a woman aged 50 to 65 with acute or convalescent COVID-19.

This clone has a single count. V gene TRBV11-3 combines with J gene TRBJ1-1, with D possibly matching TRBD1 (5 bases). Germline lookup yields CDR1 SGHNT and CDR2 YENEEA. V was trimmed by 0 bases and J by 0 bases, leaving 8 bases between them. The CDR3 extends over 15 amino acids. The CDR3 DNA sequence: TGTGCCAGCAGCTTAGATTACAGGATGAACACTGAAGCTTTCTTT. Protein product: CASSLDYRMNTEAFF.

The chain is built from TRBV19 and TRBJ1-5, with D maybe TRBD1 (6 bases). This CDR3 region has 14 residues. With 1 base removed from V and 9 bases from J, the gap between germline ends came to 13 bases. Germline V gives CDR1 LNHDA, CDR2 SQIVND (reference sequence). The CDR3 coding sequence is TGTGCCAGTAGTATAGGGACAGCCTCACGGCCCCAGCATTTT. Translated: CASSIGTASRPQHF.

CDR3 region: CASSLGARQPQHF. The CDR3 nucleotides are TGTGCCAGCAGCTTAGGAGCGCGTCAGCCCCAGCATTTT. The V call is TRBV7-2, the J call TRBJ1-5; D not certain. The CDR3 consists of 13 residues. Germline loops: CDR1 SGHTA, CDR2 FQGNSA. V lost 1 base, J lost 6 bases, and 7 bases lay in between.

This chain uses TRBV2 with TRBJ2-3; tentatively, D is TRBD1 (7 bases). The CDR3 loop spans 15 amino acids. The germline V and J ends were trimmed by 3 bases and 1 base, with 11 bases remaining between them. Per germline, CDR1 SNHLY and CDR2 FYNNEI. Written as DNA, the CDR3 is TGTGCCAGCAGTGACCAGGGGGGCCGCACAGATACGCAGTATTTT. The encoded protein is CASSDQGGRTDTQYF.

This clone was detected a few times. This rearrangement joins TRBV9 to TRBJ1-6; 7 bases agree with TRBD1. With 6 bases clipped from V and 11 bases from J, the junction kept 14 bases outside the gene matches. Germline CDR1 reads SGDLS; CDR2 reads YYNGEE. CDR3 length: 15 residues. The CDR3 spells CASTSTGAGGTPLHF. CDR3 nucleotide sequence: TGTGCCAGCACTTCGACGGGGGCAGGGGGAACACCCCTCCACTTT.

CDR3 residues: CASSFMSNDNTEAFF. The CDR3 DNA is TGTGCCAGCAGCTTTATGTCTAACGATAACACTGAAGCTTTCTTT. This chain connects TRBV7-3 to TRBJ1-1; no definite D call. Germline CDR1 is SGHTA and CDR2 is FQGTGA. Trimming pared 3 bases from V and 2 bases from J, leaving 13 bases between. This CDR3 comprises 15 residues. Combining the CDR3 with reference TRBV7-3 and TRBJ1-1 gives the whole variable domain GAGVSQTPSNKVTEKGKYVELRCDPISGHTALYWYRQSLGQGPEFLIYFQGTGAADDSGLPNDRFFAVRPEGSVSTLKIQRTERGDSAVYLCASSFMSNDNTEAFFGQGTRLTVV.

V and J are TRBV12-3 or TRBV12-4 and TRBJ1-3; D gene ambiguous. The ends were cut back, 5 bases at V and 0 bases at J, with 5 bases in the middle. The length of the CDR3 is 13 residues. The CDR3 region is CASSPLSGNTIYF. CDR3 DNA sequence: TGTGCCAGCAGTCCCCTCTCTGGAAACACCATATATTTT.

The J gene is TRBJ1-6, the V gene TRBV5-1; D unresolved. V lost 5 bases to trimming and J lost 7 bases, with 16 bases between them. This CDR3 is 15 amino acids long. CDR1 SGHRS and CDR2 YFSETQ come from the germline V gene. CDR3 DNA sequence: TGCGCCAGCAGGCCCGAAGGAGTAGGCAATTCACCCCTCCACTTT. This codes for CASRPEGVGNSPLHF.

This clone was seen a single time. V gene TRBV27 combines with J gene TRBJ2-3; 15 bases match TRBD2. V shed 0 bases, J shed 6 bases, and the junction held 4 bases outside the gene matches. The CDR3 length is 17 residues. Germline V lookup: CDR1 MNHEY, CDR2 SMNVEV (reference sequence). CDR3 residues: CASSLSGLAGGMDTQYF. DNA for the CDR3: TGTGCCAGCAGTTTATCAGGACTAGCGGGGGGGATGGATACGCAGTATTTT.

The table lists this clone with a few counts. The genes are TRBV5-1 and TRBJ2-3; weak D call: TRBD1 (6 bases). Between the trimmed V and J ends, which lost 4 bases and 6 bases, there was a span of 27 bases. The germline CDR1 and CDR2 sequences are SGHRS and YFSETQ. This CDR3 has 18 residues. The chain's CDR3 is CASSLKTTGSGGEDTQYF. In nucleotides, the CDR3 is TGCGCCAGCAGCCTTAAAACGACAGGCAGTGGAGGTGAGGATACGCAGTATTTT.

The genes are TRBV11-3 and TRBJ2-5; TRBD1 aligns across 7 bases. Germline V gives CDR1 SGHNT, CDR2 YENEEA. The CDR3 totals 15 residues. The J segment lost 8 bases and the V segment lost 1 base, leaving 10 bases of the junction unmatched. The CDR3 sequence: CASSLVPTRDSTQYF. The CDR3 nucleotides are TGTGCCAGCAGCTTAGTCCCGACCCGGGACAGTACCCAGTACTTC.

V gene TRBV25-1 combines with J gene TRBJ2-3; 7 bases align to TRBD1. In germline, CDR1 is MGHDK, CDR2 SYGVNS. This CDR3 is built from 14 residues. V dropped 8 bases and J dropped 2; count of bases not matched to a gene: 7. CDR3 region: CASGGQVVTDTQYF. The CDR3 bases are TGTGCCAGCGGTGGACAGGTAGTCACAGATACGCAGTATTTT.

This clone has more than one count but fewer than ten. The rearrangement joins TRBV18 to TRBJ2-2; D perhaps matches TRBD2 (6 bases). Trimming took off 5 bases at V and 6 bases at J, with 16 bases between the two ends. Germline CDR1 and CDR2: KGHSH and LQKENI. The CDR3 is made up of 15 amino acids. CDR3 region: CASSATGLWSGELFF. The DNA of the CDR3 is TGTGCCAGCTCAGCTACGGGACTGTGGTCCGGGGAGCTGTTTTTT.

V usage is TRBV25-1 and J usage is TRBJ2-1, with D perhaps matching TRBD2 (6 bases). CDR3 length: 14 residues. The germline V gene has CDR1 MGHDK and CDR2 SYGVNS. The V and J ends lost 4 bases and 8 bases respectively, with 15 bases between them. The CDR3 is CASSGLTGVDEQFF. The CDR3 region has the DNA TGTGCCAGCAGTGGGCTGACGGGGGTGGATGAGCAGTTCTTC.

V is TRBV4-2 and J is TRBJ1-1, with a possible D match to TRBD1 (6 bases). The V end was cut by 5 bases, the J end by 0 bases, with 13 bases between. Per the germline V gene, CDR1 is LGHNA and CDR2 is YNFKEQ. This CDR3 has 15 amino acids. Written as DNA, the CDR3 is TGTGCCAGCAGCTCATTAGGGGGATTGAACACTGAAGCTTTCTTT. Amino acid sequence: CASSSLGGLNTEAFF.

The chain links TRBV30 to TRBJ2-1; 8 bases agree with TRBD2. The CDR3 is 14 residues long. V gave up 2 bases and J gave up 6 bases; unmatched junction bases: 6. Germline CDR1 and CDR2: GTSNPN and SVGIG (reference sequence). The CDR3 nucleotides are TGTGCCTGGAGTAATACGGGACTAGTCAATGAGCAGTTCTTC. This gives the protein CAWSNTGLVNEQFF.

The chain uses TRBV15 and TRBJ2-3; D uncertain. V dropped 0 bases and J dropped 1 base, with 11 bases sitting between them. Germline V gives CDR1 LNHNV, CDR2 YYDKDF (reference sequence). The CDR3 has 16 residues. The CDR3: CATSRDVSLGTDTQYF. The CDR3 region has the DNA TGTGCCACCAGCAGAGATGTCTCCCTAGGCACAGATACGCAGTATTTT.

V gene TRBV10-2 combines with J gene TRBJ2-7; the match to TRBD2 covers 9 bases. The V and J ends lost 6 bases and 3 bases, in that order; junction bases with no gene match: 9. The V gene's germline CDR1 is WSHSY and CDR2 SAAADI. The CDR3 length is 15 residues. CDR3 DNA: TGCGCCAGCAGATTACGACTAGCGGCTAACTACGAGCAGTACTTC. This sequence encodes CASRLRLAANYEQYF.

This chain joins TRBV3-1 (or the pseudogene TRBV3-2) and TRBJ1-2, with 12 nucleotides matching TRBD1. J was trimmed by 12 bases and V by 1 base; bases with no gene match: 3. Germline CDR1 is LGHDT and CDR2 is YNNKEL (reference sequence). CDR3 length: 13 amino acids. CDR3 sequence reads: CASSQGDRGPHTF. The CDR3 DNA sequence: TGTGCCAGCAGCCAAGGGGACAGGGGGCCGCACACCTTC.

This clone has just a few counts. The chain combines TRBV6-5 with TRBJ1-2; D is undetermined. The germline V gene encodes CDR1 MNHEY and CDR2 SVGAGI. This CDR3 has 13 amino acids. V lost 7 bases, J lost 2 bases, and 11 bases lay in between. The CDR3 sequence: CASTPGSNYGYTF. CDR3 coding DNA: TGTGCCAGCACCCCGGGATCCAACTATGGCTACACCTTC.

The genes are TRBV7-8 and TRBJ2-2, with a possible D match to TRBD2 (5 bases). Germline V gene data show CDR1 as SGHVS and CDR2 as FQNEAQ. The CDR3 has 16 residues. Trimming removed 5 bases at V and 6 bases at J, with 19 bases between. CDR3 coding DNA: TGTGCCAGCAGCCCTTGGGGTAGCGTGGCCGCCGGGGAGCTGTTTTTT. Translated: CASSPWGSVAAGELFF.

This chain links TRBV19 with TRBJ1-5; tentatively, D is TRBD1 (5 bases). V lost 11 bases and J 2 bases, leaving 19 bases between the germline ends. The CDR3 spans 15 residues. Germline CDR1 reads LNHDA; CDR2 reads SQIVND (reference sequence). Written as DNA, the CDR3 is TGTGCCGCAAGTGGAGGGGTGGCGGGCAATCAGCCCCAGCATTTT. This gives the protein CAASGGVAGNQPQHF.

The V and J genes are TRBV5-1 and TRBJ1-2, with TRBD1 as a possible D gene (6 bases). This CDR3 is 14 amino acids long. V was clipped by 2 bases and J by 3 bases, with 11 bases between them. In germline, CDR1 is SGHRS, CDR2 YFSETQ. CDR3 protein: CASSLQGPDYGYTF. CDR3 nucleotide sequence: TGCGCCAGCAGCTTACAGGGACCAGACTATGGCTACACCTTC.